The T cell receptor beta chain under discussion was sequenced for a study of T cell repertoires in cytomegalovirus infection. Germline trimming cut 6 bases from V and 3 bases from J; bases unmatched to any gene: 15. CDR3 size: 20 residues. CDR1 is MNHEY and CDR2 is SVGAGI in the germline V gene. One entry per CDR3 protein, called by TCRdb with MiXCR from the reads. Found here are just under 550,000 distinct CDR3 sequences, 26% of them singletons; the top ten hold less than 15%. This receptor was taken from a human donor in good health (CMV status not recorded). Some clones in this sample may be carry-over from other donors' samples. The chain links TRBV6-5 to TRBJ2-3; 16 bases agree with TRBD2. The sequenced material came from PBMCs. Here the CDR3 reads CASSNPGLAGGPGSTDTQYF. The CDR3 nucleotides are TGTGCCAGCAGCAACCCGGGACTAGCGGGAGGGCCGGGTTCGACAGATACGCAGTATTTT.